The 12 T cell receptor beta chains below all came from one sample that was sequenced in a study of shared clonotypes between healthy human individuals. This table comes from immunoSEQ multiplex PCR, and its TCRdb copy is limited to in-frame clones, with some not included. The sample has more than 2,000,000 clones, about 92% seen once; the top ten hold 0.39%. The material sequenced was naive CD4+ T cells from PBMCs. Indicated subset: CD45RA+ positively selected. The receptors shown here come from a man aged 18 to 30 in good health. Some clones in this sample may be carry-over from other donors' samples.

The V and J genes are TRBV5-4 and TRBJ2-1; a weak D match, TRBD2 (6 bases). V was pared by 0 bases and J by 4 bases, with 8 bases between. Germline values: CDR1 SGHNT, CDR2 YYREEE (reference sequence). The CDR3 consists of 14 residues. In nucleotides, the CDR3 is TGTGCCAGCAGCTTGGGCCGGGGGTACAATGAGCAGTTCTTC. Residues: CASSLGRGYNEQFF.

CDR3 sequence reads: CASSPLPGLLGEKLFF. CDR3 in DNA: TGTGCCAGCAGCCCACTTCCGGGACTACTAGGTGAAAAACTGTTTTTT. The V gene is TRBV28, the J gene TRBJ1-4; weak D call: TRBD1 (5 bases). The CDR3 loop spans 16 amino acids. V shed 6 bases and J shed 7 bases, with 21 bases lying between them. Per the germline V gene, CDR1 is MDHEN and CDR2 is SYDVKM.

Comment on this clone: Different DNA sequences within this sample yield the same CDR3. The chain combines TRBV7-9 with TRBJ1-4; 9 bases line up with TRBD1. V lost 4 bases and J lost 7; bases outside the gene matches: 4. Germline lookup yields CDR1 SEHNR and CDR2 FQNEAQ (reference sequence). The CDR3 spans 14 residues. CDR3 region: CASSSTGGGEKLFF. For the CDR3, the DNA is TGTGCCAGCAGCTCTACAGGGGGCGGTGAAAAACTGTTTTTT. The whole variable domain, remainder taken from reference TRBV7-9 and TRBJ1-4, is DTGVSQNPRHKITKRGQNVTFRCDPISEHNRLYWYRQTLGQGPEFLTYFQNEAQLEKSRLLSDRFSAERPKGSFSTLEIQRTEQGDSAMYLCASSSTGGGEKLFFGSGTQLSVL.

The rearrangement joins TRBV6-5 to TRBJ2-3; D possibly uses TRBD1 or TRBD2 (5 bases each). The CDR3 sequence is 16 residues long. V lost 0 bases and J 7 bases, leaving 17 bases between the germline ends. Germline V lookup: CDR1 MNHEY, CDR2 SVGAGI. The CDR3, as DNA: TGTGCCAGCAGTTACTCGGGACCGTCCACAGCAAATACGCAGTATTTT. Translating it yields CASSYSGPSTANTQYF.

This clone was seen once. V is TRBV27 and J is TRBJ1-5; D remains unclear. The CDR3 covers 15 residues. Per the germline V gene, CDR1 is MNHEY and CDR2 is SMNVEV (reference sequence). Trimming cost V 0 bases and J 4 bases, with 10 bases left between them. The CDR3 sequence: CASSLSRRRNQPQHF. For the CDR3, the DNA is TGTGCCAGCAGTTTATCGCGACGGCGGAATCAGCCCCAGCATTTT.

The V and J genes are TRBV5-1 and TRBJ2-1; TRBD2 agrees at 7 bases. J was trimmed by 0 bases and V by 3 bases; bases with no gene match: 15. The length of the CDR3 is 19 residues. Germline V lookup: CDR1 SGHRS, CDR2 YFSETQ. This CDR3 is CASSSAGSGEGGSYNEQFF. The CDR3 nucleotides are TGCGCCAGCAGCTCGGCAGGGAGCGGGGAAGGAGGCTCCTACAATGAGCAGTTCTTC.

For this clone: Other DNA sequences in this specimen translate into the identical CDR3. V gene TRBV5-4 combines with J gene TRBJ2-5, with TRBD2 matching over 11 bases. In germline, CDR1 is SGHNT, CDR2 YYREEE (reference sequence). The CDR3 extends over 15 amino acids. Unmatched junction bases numbered 7, after V lost 4 bases and J lost 5 bases. CDR3 in amino acids: CASSPGLAGWETQYF. In DNA form, the CDR3 reads TGTGCCAGCAGCCCCGGACTAGCGGGTTGGGAGACCCAGTACTTC.

J is TRBJ2-7 and V is TRBV6-1, with D possibly matching TRBD2 (7 bases). The CDR3 covers 14 residues. Trimming removed 7 bases from V and 6 bases from J, with 19 bases in between. Germline V gene sequence: CDR1 MNHNS, CDR2 SASEGT. CDR3 amino acids: CASTEGGSALEQYF. In DNA, the CDR3 is TGTGCCAGCACCGAGGGGGGGAGCGCCCTCGAGCAGTACTTC.

This clone is a singleton in its sample. CDR3 sequence reads: CASSLVGGSPYEQYF. The CDR3 DNA reads as TGCGCCAGCAGCTTGGTAGGGGGCTCCCCCTACGAGCAGTACTTC. This chain uses TRBV5-1 with TRBJ2-7, with 7 bases aligning to TRBD1. The CDR3 runs 15 residues. Losses at the gene ends were 0 bases for V and 2 bases for J; bases not matched to a gene: 5. CDR1 and CDR2 (germline): SGHRS, YFSETQ.

A note on this clone: In the same sample, other DNA sequences code for this CDR3. The J gene is TRBJ2-7, the V gene TRBV2; D is tentatively TRBD1 or TRBD2 (6 bases each). The germline V gene encodes CDR1 SNHLY and CDR2 FYNNEI. V gave up 6 bases and J gave up 0 bases, with 12 bases separating them. The CDR3 sequence is 14 residues long. The CDR3 DNA sequence: TGTGCCAGCAGGGGGGGCGGGTACTCCTACGAGCAGTACTTC. Residues: CASRGGGYSYEQYF.

The V gene is TRBV7-9, the J gene TRBJ2-1, with D perhaps TRBD1 (6 bases). V shed 5 bases and J shed 10 bases, with 9 bases lying between them. This CDR3 comprises 11 residues. From germline, CDR1 is SEHNR and CDR2 FQNEAQ (reference sequence). The CDR3 here is CASSPGTEQFF. Here the CDR3 DNA reads TGTGCCAGCAGCCCCGGGACAGAGCAGTTCTTC.

The chain carries TRBV29-1 and TRBJ2-3; D possibly corresponds to TRBD1 (7 bases). V was clipped by 6 bases and J by 3 bases, with 19 bases between them. The germline CDR1 and CDR2 sequences are SQVTM and ANQGSEA. The CDR3 length is 15 residues. CDR3 DNA sequence: TGCAGCGTCGGGGGACACAGGGGATTGACAGATACGCAGTATTTT. Protein: CSVGGHRGLTDTQYF.